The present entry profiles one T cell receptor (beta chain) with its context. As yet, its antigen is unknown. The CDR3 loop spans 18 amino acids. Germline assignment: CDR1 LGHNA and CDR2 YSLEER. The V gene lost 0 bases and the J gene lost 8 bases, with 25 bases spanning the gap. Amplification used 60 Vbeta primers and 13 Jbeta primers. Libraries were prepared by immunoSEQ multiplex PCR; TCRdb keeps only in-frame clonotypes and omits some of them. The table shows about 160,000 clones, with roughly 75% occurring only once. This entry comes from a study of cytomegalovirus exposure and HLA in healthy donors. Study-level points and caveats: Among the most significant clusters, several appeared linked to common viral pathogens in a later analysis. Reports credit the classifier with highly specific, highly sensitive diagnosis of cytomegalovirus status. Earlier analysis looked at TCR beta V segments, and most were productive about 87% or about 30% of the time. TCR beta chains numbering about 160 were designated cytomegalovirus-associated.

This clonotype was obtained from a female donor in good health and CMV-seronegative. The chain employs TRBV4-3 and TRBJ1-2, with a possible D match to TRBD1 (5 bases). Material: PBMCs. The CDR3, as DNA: TGCGCCAGCAGCCAAGACTTCCCTTCGACAGCGCGTCTGGAGGGCTACACCTTC. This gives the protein CASSQDFPSTARLEGYTF.